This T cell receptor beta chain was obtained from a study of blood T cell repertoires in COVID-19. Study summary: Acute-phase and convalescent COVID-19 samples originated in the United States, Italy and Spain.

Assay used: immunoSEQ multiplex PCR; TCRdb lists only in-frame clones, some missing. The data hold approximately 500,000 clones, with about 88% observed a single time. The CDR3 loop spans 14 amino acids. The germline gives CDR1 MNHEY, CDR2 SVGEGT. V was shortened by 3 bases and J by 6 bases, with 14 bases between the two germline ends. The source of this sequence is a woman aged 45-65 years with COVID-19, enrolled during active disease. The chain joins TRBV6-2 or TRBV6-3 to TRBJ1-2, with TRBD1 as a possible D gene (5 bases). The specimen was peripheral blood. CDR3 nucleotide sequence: TGTGCCAGCAGTTATCTGGGGCAGACCGATGGCTACACCTTC. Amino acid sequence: CASSYLGQTDGYTF.